This T cell receptor beta chain was retrieved from a study of control samples from healthy donors and cancer patients. Generated by immunoSEQ multiplex PCR, the TCRdb table keeps only in-frame clones and is missing some. Seen here are around 80,000 clones, about 88% observed once, and the top ten hold 5.7%. The CDR3 is 13 residues long. The germline V gene has CDR1 MNHNY and CDR2 SVGAGI (reference sequence). Trimming removed 4 bases at V and 3 bases at J, with 9 bases between. Source material: blood. The origin of this receptor is a woman aged 50 to 60 in good health. The J gene is TRBJ1-1, the V gene TRBV6-6; no firm D call. The CDR3 protein is CASSSMGDTEAFF. In nucleotides, the CDR3 is TGTGCCAGCAGTTCTATGGGTGACACTGAAGCTTTCTTT.